These T cell receptor beta chains were read from a single sample in a study of control samples from healthy donors and cancer patients. TCRdb's copy holds only in-frame clones and misses some; the assay was immunoSEQ multiplex PCR. Of hundreds of thousands of clones in the sample, around 80% are singletons; the top ten hold 10% to 15%. The sequenced sample consisted of PBMCs. The source is an older woman with lung cancer. Each CDR3 is given with its conserved first and last residue. Fields, in order: CDR3 protein, CDR3 DNA, D gene, J gene, clone size, V gene, CDR3 length. A D gene is named only where the DNA matches it firmly. Not every row has a clone size; where given, it reads once, few, many or a size class.

CASSQGGATGELFF TGTGCCAGCAGTCAAGGCGGGGCCACCGGGGAGCTGTTTTTT - TRBJ2-2 - TRBV2 14
CASSPPRRDTEAFF TGTGCCAGCTCGCCACCAAGAAGGGACACTGAAGCTTTCTTT - TRBJ1-1 - TRBV18 14
CASSKQEGTGYTF TGTGCCAGCAGTAAACAAGAGGGGACGGGCTACACCTTC - TRBJ1-2 - TRBV7-9 13
CASSQDRTGTNVLTF TGCGCCAGCAGCCAAGACCGGACAGGGACTAACGTCCTGACTTTC TRBD1 TRBJ2-6 few TRBV4-1 15
CASSQGSATDTQYF TGTGCCAGCAGCCAAGGGTCGGCCACAGATACGCAGTATTTT - TRBJ2-3 - TRBV3-1/TRBV3-2 14
CASSLGTGNEKLFF TGTGCCAGCAGCTTGGGGACAGGGAATGAAAAACTGTTTTTT TRBD1 TRBJ1-4 few TRBV7-3 14
CASSLVESTEAFF TGCGCCAGCAGCTTGGTAGAGTCCACTGAAGCTTTCTTT - TRBJ1-1 - TRBV5-1 13
CASSEVGTNSPLHF TGTGCCAGCAGTGAAGTAGGGACCAATTCACCCCTCCACTTT - TRBJ1-6 - TRBV2 14
CASRTHSNTEAFF TGTGCCAGCAGGACACACTCGAACACTGAAGCTTTCTTT - TRBJ1-1 - TRBV6-5 13
CASSLTSSGADTQYF TGTGCCAGCAGCTTAACGTCCAGCGGGGCAGATACGCAGTATTTT TRBD2 TRBJ2-3 - TRBV11-2 15
CASSKDYAGNTIYF TGCGCCAGCAGTAAGGACTACGCTGGAAACACCATATATTTT - TRBJ1-3 - TRBV23-1 14
CASSPRAQGLNYGYTF TGCGCCAGCAGCCCCCGAGCTCAGGGGCTTAACTATGGCTACACCTTC - TRBJ1-2 - TRBV4-1 16
CASRPLAGDYSYEQYF TGTGCCAGCAGACCCTTGGCAGGGGACTACTCCTACGAGCAGTACTTC - TRBJ2-7 - TRBV27 16
CASSLGRLMNTEAFF TGTGCCAGCAGCTTAGGAAGGCTGATGAACACTGAAGCTTTCTTT - TRBJ1-1 few TRBV7-2 15
CASSTITTYEQYF TGTGCCAGCAGCACCATCACCACCTACGAGCAGTACTTC - TRBJ2-7 - TRBV11-2 13
CASSLYGGGGYTF TGTGCCAGCAGCCTTTATGGTGGGGGTGGCTACACCTTC - TRBJ1-2 many TRBV7-9 13
CASSSGGAGEAFF TGTGCCAGCAGTTCAGGGGGCGCGGGTGAAGCTTTCTTT TRBD1 TRBJ1-1 - TRBV6-6 13
CASSPRLGTDRSGANVLTF TGTGCCAGCAGCCCTCGATTAGGGACGGATAGATCTGGGGCCAACGTCCTGACTTTC - TRBJ2-6 few TRBV7-2 19
CSGGGRGPTDTQYF TGCAGCGGGGGAGGGCGGGGACCCACAGATACGCAGTATTTT TRBD2 TRBJ2-3 - TRBV29-1 14
CATSDPRAAPGEQYF TGTGCCACCAGTGACCCCCGGGCCGCACCCGGCGAGCAGTACTTC - TRBJ2-7 - TRBV24-1 15
CASSYPSYEQYF TGCGCCAGCAGCTACCCCTCCTACGAGCAGTACTTC - TRBJ2-7 - TRBV5-1 12
CAISESRDMAGYTF TGTGCCATCAGTGAGTCCCGGGACATGGCTGGCTACACCTTC - TRBJ1-2 - TRBV10-3 14
CASSPTSGVIDEQFF TGTGCCAGCAGCCCGACTAGCGGGGTTATCGATGAGCAGTTCTTC TRBD2 TRBJ2-1 - TRBV7-7 15
CASSQRTRTYEQYF TGTGCCAGCAGCCAACGCACTAGAACCTACGAGCAGTACTTC - TRBJ2-7 - TRBV13 14